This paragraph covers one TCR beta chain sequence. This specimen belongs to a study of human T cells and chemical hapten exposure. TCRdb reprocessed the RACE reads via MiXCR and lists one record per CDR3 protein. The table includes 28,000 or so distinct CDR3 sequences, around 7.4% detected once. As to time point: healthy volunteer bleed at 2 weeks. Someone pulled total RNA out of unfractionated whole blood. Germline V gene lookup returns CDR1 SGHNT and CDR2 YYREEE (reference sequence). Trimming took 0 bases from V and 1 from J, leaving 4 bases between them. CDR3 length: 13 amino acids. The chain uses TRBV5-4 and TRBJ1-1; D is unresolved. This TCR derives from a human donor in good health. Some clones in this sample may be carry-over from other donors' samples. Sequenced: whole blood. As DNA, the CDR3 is TGTGCCAGCAGCTTGGGATGGAACACTGAAGCTTTCTTT. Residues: CASSLGWNTEAFF.